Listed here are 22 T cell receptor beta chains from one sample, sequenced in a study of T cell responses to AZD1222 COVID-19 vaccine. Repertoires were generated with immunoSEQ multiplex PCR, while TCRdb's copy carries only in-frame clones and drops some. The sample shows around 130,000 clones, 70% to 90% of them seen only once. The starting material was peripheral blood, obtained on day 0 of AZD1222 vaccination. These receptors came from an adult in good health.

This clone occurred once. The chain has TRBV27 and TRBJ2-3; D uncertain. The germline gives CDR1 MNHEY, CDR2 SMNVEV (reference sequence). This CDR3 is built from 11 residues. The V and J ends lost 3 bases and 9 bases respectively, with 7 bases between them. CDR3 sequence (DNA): TGTGCCAGCAGTTTCTCCGGGACGCAGTATTTT. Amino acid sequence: CASSFSGTQYF.

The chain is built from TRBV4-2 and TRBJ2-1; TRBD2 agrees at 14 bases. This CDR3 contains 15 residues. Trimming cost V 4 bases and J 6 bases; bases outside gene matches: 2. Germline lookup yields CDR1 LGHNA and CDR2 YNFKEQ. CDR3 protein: CASSRGLAGGNEQFF. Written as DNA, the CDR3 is TGTGCCAGCAGCCGAGGACTAGCGGGAGGCAATGAGCAGTTCTTC.

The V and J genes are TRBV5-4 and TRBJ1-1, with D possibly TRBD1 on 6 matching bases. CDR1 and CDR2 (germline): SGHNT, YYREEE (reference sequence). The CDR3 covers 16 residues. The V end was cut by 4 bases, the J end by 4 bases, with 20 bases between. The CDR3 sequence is CASSQGLRGRVTEAFF. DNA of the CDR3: TGTGCCAGCAGCCAGGGGCTGCGGGGTAGGGTCACTGAAGCTTTCTTT.

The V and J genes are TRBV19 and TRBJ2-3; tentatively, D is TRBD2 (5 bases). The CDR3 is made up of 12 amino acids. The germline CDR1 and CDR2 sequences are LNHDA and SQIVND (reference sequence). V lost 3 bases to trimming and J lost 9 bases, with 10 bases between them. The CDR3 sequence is CASSIPRGTQYF. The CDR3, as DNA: TGTGCCAGTAGTATTCCCCGAGGGACGCAGTATTTT.

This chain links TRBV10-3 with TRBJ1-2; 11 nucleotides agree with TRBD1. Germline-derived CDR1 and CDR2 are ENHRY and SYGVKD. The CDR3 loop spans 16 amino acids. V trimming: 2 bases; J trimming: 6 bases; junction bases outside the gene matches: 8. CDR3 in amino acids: CAISETRDRGRDGYTF. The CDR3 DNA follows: TGTGCCATCAGTGAGACCCGGGACAGGGGGAGGGATGGCTACACCTTC.

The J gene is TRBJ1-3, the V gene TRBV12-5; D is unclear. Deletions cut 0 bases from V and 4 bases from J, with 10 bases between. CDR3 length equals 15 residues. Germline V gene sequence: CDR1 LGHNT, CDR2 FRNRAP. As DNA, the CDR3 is TGTGCTAGTGGTTTGGTACTGGGCAGGGGAAACACCATATATTTT. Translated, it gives CASGLVLGRGNTIYF.

The chain's CDR3 is CASSSGGLAYEQFF. Here the CDR3 DNA reads TGCGCCAGCAGCTCGGGCGGGCTAGCGTATGAGCAGTTCTTC. This chain connects TRBV5-1 to TRBJ2-1; D is perhaps TRBD2 (6 bases). Trimming removed 3 bases from V and 8 bases from J, with 15 bases in between. This CDR3 spans 14 amino acids. Germline CDR1 reads SGHRS; CDR2 reads YFSETQ.

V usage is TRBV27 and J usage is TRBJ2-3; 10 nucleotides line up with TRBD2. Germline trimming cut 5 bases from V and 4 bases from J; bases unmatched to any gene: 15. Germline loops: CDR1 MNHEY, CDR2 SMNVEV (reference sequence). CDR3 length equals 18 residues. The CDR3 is CASSPPRALAGASDTQYF. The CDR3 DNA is TGTGCCAGCAGTCCCCCCCGTGCGCTAGCGGGGGCATCAGATACGCAGTATTTT.

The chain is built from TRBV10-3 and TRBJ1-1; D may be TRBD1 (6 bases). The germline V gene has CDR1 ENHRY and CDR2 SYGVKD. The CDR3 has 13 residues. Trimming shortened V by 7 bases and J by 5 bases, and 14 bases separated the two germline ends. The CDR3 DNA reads TGTGCCATCACGGGGGGGCAATCTACTGAAGCTTTCTTT. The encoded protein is CAITGGQSTEAFF.

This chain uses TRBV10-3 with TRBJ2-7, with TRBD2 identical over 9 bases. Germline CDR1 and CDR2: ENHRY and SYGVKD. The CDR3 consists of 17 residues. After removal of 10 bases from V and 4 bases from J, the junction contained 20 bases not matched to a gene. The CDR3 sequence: CANHILKLAGETYEQYF. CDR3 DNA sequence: TGTGCCAACCATATATTAAAATTAGCGGGAGAGACTTACGAGCAGTACTTC.

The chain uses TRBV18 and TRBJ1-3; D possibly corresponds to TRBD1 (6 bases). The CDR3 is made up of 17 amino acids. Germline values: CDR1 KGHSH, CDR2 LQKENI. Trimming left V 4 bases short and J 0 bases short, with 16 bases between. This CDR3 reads CASSLTGTKSSGNTIYF. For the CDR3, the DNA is TGTGCCAGCTCACTAACAGGGACGAAGAGCTCTGGAAACACCATATATTTT.

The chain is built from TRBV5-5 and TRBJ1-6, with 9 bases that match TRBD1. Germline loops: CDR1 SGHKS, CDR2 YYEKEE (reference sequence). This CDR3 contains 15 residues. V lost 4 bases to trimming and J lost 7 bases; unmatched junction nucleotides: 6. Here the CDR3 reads CASSPGQGENSPLHF. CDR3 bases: TGTGCCAGCAGCCCGGGACAGGGCGAGAATTCACCCCTCCACTTT.

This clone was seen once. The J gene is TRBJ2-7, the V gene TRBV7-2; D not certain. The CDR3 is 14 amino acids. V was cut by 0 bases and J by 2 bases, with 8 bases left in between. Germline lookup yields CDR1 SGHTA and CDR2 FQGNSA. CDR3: CASSLAIGAYEQYF. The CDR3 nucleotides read TGTGCCAGCAGCTTAGCGATTGGGGCCTACGAGCAGTACTTC.

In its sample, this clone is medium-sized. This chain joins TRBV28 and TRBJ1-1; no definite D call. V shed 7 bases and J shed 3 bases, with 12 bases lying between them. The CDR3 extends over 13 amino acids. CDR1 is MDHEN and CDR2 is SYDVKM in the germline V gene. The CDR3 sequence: CASKITPDTEAFF. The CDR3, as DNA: TGTGCCAGCAAAATTACCCCCGACACTGAAGCTTTCTTT.

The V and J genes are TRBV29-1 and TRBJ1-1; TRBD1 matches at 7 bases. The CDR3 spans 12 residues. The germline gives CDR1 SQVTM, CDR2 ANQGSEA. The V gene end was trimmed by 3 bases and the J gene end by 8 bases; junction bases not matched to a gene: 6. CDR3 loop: CSVDRDRVEAFF. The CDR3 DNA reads TGCAGCGTTGACCGAGACAGGGTCGAAGCTTTCTTT. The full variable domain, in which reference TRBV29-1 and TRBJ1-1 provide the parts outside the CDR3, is SAVISQKPSRDICQRGTSLTIQCQVDSQVTMMFWYRQQPGQSLTLIATANQGSEATYESGFVIDKFPISRPNLTFSTLTVSNMSPEDSSIYLCSVDRDRVEAFFGQGTRLTVV.

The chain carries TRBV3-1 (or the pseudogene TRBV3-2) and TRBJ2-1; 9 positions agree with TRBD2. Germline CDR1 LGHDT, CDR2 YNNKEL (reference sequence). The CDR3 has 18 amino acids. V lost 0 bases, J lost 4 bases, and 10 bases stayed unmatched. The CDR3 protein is CASSQEVLAGKPYNEQFF. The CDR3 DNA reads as TGTGCCAGCAGCCAAGAGGTCCTAGCGGGGAAACCTTACAATGAGCAGTTCTTC.

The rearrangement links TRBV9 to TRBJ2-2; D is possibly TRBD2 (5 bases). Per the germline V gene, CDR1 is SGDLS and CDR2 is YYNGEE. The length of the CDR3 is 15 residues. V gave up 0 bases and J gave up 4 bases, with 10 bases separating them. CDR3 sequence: CASSVGGVSTGELFF. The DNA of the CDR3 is TGTGCCAGCAGCGTAGGGGGAGTCAGCACCGGGGAGCTGTTTTTT.

The CDR3 spells CASSYSRESTDTQYF. The CDR3 coding sequence is TGTGCCAGCAGTTACTCTAGAGAGAGCACAGATACGCAGTATTTT. This chain links TRBV6-5 with TRBJ2-3; D gene unclear. V lost 0 bases to trimming and J lost 0 bases, with 7 bases between them. Germline values: CDR1 MNHEY, CDR2 SVGAGI. The CDR3 runs 15 residues.

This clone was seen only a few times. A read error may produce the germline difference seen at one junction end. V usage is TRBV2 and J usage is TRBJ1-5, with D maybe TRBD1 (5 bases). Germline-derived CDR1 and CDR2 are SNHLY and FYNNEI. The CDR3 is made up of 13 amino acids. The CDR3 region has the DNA TGTGCCAGCAGAGAAGGGGCCAATCAGCCCCAGCATTTT. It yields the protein CASREGANQPQHF.

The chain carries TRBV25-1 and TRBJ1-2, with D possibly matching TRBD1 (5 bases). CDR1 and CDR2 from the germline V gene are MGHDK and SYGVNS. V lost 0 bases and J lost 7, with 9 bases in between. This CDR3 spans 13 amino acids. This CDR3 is CASSEYGTGGYTF. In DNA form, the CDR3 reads TGTGCCAGCAGTGAATATGGGACGGGTGGCTACACCTTC.

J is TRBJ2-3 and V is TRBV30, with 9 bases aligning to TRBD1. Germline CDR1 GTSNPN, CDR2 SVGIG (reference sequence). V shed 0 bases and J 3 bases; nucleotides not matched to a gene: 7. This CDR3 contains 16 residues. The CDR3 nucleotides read TGTGCCTGGAGTGTATTAGGGACAGGGAGGACAGATACGCAGTATTTT. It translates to CAWSVLGTGRTDTQYF.

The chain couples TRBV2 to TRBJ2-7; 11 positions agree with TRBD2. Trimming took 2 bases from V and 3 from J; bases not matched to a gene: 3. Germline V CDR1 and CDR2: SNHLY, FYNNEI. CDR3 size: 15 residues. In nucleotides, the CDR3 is TGTGCCAGCAGTGAAAGGGGGACTAGCGGCTACGAGCAGTACTTC. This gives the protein CASSERGTSGYEQYF. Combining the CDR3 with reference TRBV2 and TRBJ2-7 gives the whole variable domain EPEVTQTPSHQVTQMGQEVILRCVPISNHLYFYWYRQILGQKVEFLVSFYNNEISEKSEIFDDQFSVERPDGSNFTLKIRSTKLEDSAMYFCASSERGTSGYEQYFGPGTRLTVT.